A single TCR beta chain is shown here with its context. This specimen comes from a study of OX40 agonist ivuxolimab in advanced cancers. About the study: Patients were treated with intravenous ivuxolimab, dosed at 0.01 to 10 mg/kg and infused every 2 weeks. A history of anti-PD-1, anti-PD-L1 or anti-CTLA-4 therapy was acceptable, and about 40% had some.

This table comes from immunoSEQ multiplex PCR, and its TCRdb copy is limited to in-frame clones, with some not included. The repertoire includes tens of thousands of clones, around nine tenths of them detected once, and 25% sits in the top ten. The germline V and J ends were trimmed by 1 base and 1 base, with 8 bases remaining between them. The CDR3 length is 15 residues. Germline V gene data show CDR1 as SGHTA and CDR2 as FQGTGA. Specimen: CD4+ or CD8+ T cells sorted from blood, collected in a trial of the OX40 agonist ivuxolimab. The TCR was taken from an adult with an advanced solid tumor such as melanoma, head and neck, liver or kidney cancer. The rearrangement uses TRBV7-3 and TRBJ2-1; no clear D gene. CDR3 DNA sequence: TGTGCCAGCAGCTTAAGGGCAGATTCCTACAATGAGCAGTTCTTC. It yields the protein CASSLRADSYNEQFF. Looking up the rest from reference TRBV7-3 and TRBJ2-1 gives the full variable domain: GAGVSQTPSNKVTEKGKYVELRCDPISGHTALYWYRQSLGQGPEFLIYFQGTGAADDSGLPNDRFFAVRPEGSVSTLKIQRTERGDSAVYLCASSLRADSYNEQFFGPGTRLTVL.